This T cell receptor beta chain was sequenced for a study of OX40 agonist ivuxolimab in advanced cancers. Study context: Ivuxolimab, which is an agonistic anti-OX40 (CD134) antibody, was administered to the patients. Earlier treatment with anti-PD-1, anti-PD-L1 or anti-CTLA-4 was permitted, and about 40% had received some. Regarding the study as a whole: Clonal expansion among partial responders at 0.1-3.0 mg/kg ranked near the lowest.

The length of the CDR3 is 12 residues. To note about this clone: As yet, its antigen is unknown.

Sequenced by immunoSEQ multiplex PCR; TCRdb stores in-frame clones only, minus some. The table includes some 70,000 clones, approximately 90% detected once. The receptor comes from an adult with an advanced solid tumor such as melanoma, head and neck, liver or kidney cancer. Specimen: CD4+ or CD8+ T cells sorted from blood, collected in a trial of the OX40 agonist ivuxolimab. The genes are TRBV21-1 and TRBJ1-2; the tabulated D call, TRBD1, remains unverified against the DNA. TRBV21-1 is a pseudogene segment. The CDR3 is CASNPPGVGYTF. The CDR3 coding sequence is TGTGCCAGCAATCCTCCAGGGGTTGGCTACACCTTC.